This T cell receptor (beta chain) stems from a study of Ad26.COV2.S vaccination and SARS-CoV-2 variants. Study context: Donor joined the COV1001 Ad26.COV2.S trial arm. Findings of the study overall: Vaccine recipients had higher spike-specific TCR breadth than placebo recipients. Similar non-spike TCR breadth was observed in recipients of vaccine and of placebo.

The V and J ends lost 5 bases and 4 bases respectively, with 11 bases between them. CDR1 and CDR2 (germline): SEHNR, FQNEAQ (reference sequence). This CDR3 is built from 13 residues. The treatment was: roughly 18 received Ad26.COV2.S at low or high dose, single or two shots; a few received placebo; per-sample allocation not given. Material that was analyzed had been drawn on day 63 after the first vaccine or placebo injection. This clone has only one observation. Its antigen is unidentified. Assay used: immunoSEQ multiplex PCR; TCRdb lists only in-frame clones, some missing. The sample holds roughly 380,000 clones; 85% to 90% are singletons and the top ten take about 3.5%.

The chain employs TRBV7-9 and TRBJ1-1; the D is unclear. This receptor was obtained from a person aged 18 to 65 who received the Ad26.COV2.S COVID-19 vaccine or a placebo. Sequenced here: peripheral blood, sampled in a trial of Ad26.COV2.S vaccine versus placebo. The CDR3 reads CASSPTLGTEAFF. The CDR3 DNA follows: TGTGCCAGCAGCCCGACACTCGGCACTGAAGCTTTCTTT.